This T cell receptor beta chain was sequenced for a study of OX40 agonist ivuxolimab in advanced cancers. Regarding the complete study: The costimulatory receptor OX40 (CD134) was targeted by ivuxolimab, a fully human IgG2 agonistic monoclonal antibody. Intravenous ivuxolimab was administered to patients every 2 weeks at six dose levels: 0.01, 0.1, 0.3, 1.5, 3 and 10 mg/kg. Of the approximately 50 dose-escalation patients, hepatocellular carcinoma was present in 19, melanoma in around 15, renal cell carcinoma in 9 and head and neck cancer in 9. In the dose-escalation cohort, 82.7% of patients were male, and the mean age was about 55 years, with a range of about 23 to 85. Prior anti-PD-1, anti-PD-L1 or anti-CTLA-4 therapy was permitted, and roughly two fifths of dose-escalation patients had received checkpoint inhibitors. Partial responses occurred in three dose-escalation patients: two with cutaneous melanoma and one with hepatocellular carcinoma. The purpose of peripheral TCRbeta sequencing was to test whether ivuxolimab changed TCR sequence diversity and led to clonal T-cell expansion. The paper covers the monotherapy dose-escalation part of the phase I ivuxolimab trial, which included N of about 50 patients. Overall study outcomes, separate from this receptor: At doses from 0.1 to 3.0 mg/kg, clonal expansion was seen in both CD4+ and CD8+ blood T cells between baseline and week 6. Low levels of normalized T-cell clonal expansion were also seen in some patients who did not respond. Antigen specificity was not determined for the clonally expanded peripheral T cells. After ivuxolimab, expanded clones were on average more numerous among CD8+ T cells than among CD4+ T cells. In the 0.1-3.0 mg/kg groups, partial responders were among the patients with the lowest normalized peripheral clonal expansion, particularly in CD8+ T cells.

Genomic DNA was extracted from sorted cells for sequencing of the TCRbeta CDR3 region. TCRbeta CDR3 regions were sequenced using the immunoSEQ Assay. Entries here come from immuneACCESS through TCRdb and include only in-frame sequences with V and J called. Some clones fail to appear in such tables; in the studies checked, an unresolved V gene covers under half of the shortfall, and the cause of the remainder is unknown. The sample profile shows about 27,000 clones; approximately 80% of them were found once. The ten largest clones capture roughly 30% of the sample. The trial excluded patients who had a history of autoimmune disease or who were on systemic immunosuppression. Peripheral blood for TCR sequencing was collected from all dose cohorts at baseline, on cycle 4 day 1, and on cycle 7 day 1. The samples were drawn from a first-in-human, open-label, multicenter phase I dose-escalation trial of ivuxolimab. Adults with locally advanced or metastatic head and neck squamous cell, hepatocellular, melanoma or renal cell carcinoma were enrolled in the trial. Before TCR sequencing, CD4+ and CD8+ T cells were separately sorted from peripheral blood.

Notes on this clone: There is no known antigen for this receptor. No base quality values were provided; no much bigger clone lies one nucleotide off.

Inclusive of the bounding cysteine and phenylalanine, the CDR3 is 17 residues long. The retained sequence is limited to the CDR3, 51 bases, with the frame set at the first base. The junction shows trimming of 0 bases on V and 3 bases on J, and the gene matches do not reach 10 bases of it. Per the germline V gene, SGHDT is the CDR1 and YYEEEE is the CDR2. This sequence originates from an adult with an advanced solid tumor such as melanoma, head and neck, liver or kidney cancer. The starting material was CD4+ or CD8+ T cells sorted from blood, obtained in a trial of the OX40 agonist ivuxolimab. The rearrangement combines TRBV5-6 with TRBJ2-5; TRBD1 agrees with 8 junctional bases. The bases are TGTGCCAGCAGCTTGGGGTTTTTCGCGGGACAGGAAGAGACCCAGTACTTC. It codes for CASSLGFFAGQEETQYF. Extended through the reference TRBV5-6 and TRBJ2-5 proteins, this CDR3 yields the full variable domain: DAGVTQSPTHLIKTRGQQVTLRCSPKSGHDTVSWYQQALGQGPQFIFQYYEEEERQRGNFPDRFSGHQFPNYSSELNVNALLLGDSALYLCASSLGFFAGQEETQYFGPGTRLLVL.